These 31 T cell receptor beta chains share one sample of origin, sequenced in a study of cytomegalovirus exposure and HLA in healthy donors. PCR primers comprised 60 Vbeta and 13 Jbeta primers. The method was immunoSEQ multiplex PCR; TCRdb's version includes in-frame clones alone and lacks a portion of them. Here the sample spans about 270,000 clones, about nine tenths being singletons. Specimen: PBMCs. The receptors here all came from a middle-aged man in good health and CMV-seropositive.

This sequence joins TRBV2 and TRBJ2-1; possibly TRBD2 for D (6 bases). V lost 1 base, J lost 6 bases, and 13 bases lay in between. This CDR3 has 15 amino acids. Germline values: CDR1 SNHLY, CDR2 FYNNEI. For the CDR3, the DNA is TGTGCCAGCAGTGAAGACCAGCGGGCACTCAATGAGCAGTTCTTC. This encodes CASSEDQRALNEQFF.

The chain couples TRBV30 to TRBJ1-1, with TRBD1 identical over 7 bases. CDR3 length: 15 amino acids. Germline assignment: CDR1 GTSNPN and CDR2 SVGIG (reference sequence). Trimming took 0 bases from V and 4 from J; bases not matched to a gene: 8. The CDR3 DNA is TGTGCCTGGAGTGTTCGGGGGACAGTGAGCACTGAAGCTTTCTTT. This encodes CAWSVRGTVSTEAFF.

The gene calls are TRBV28 and TRBJ2-1; 8 nucleotides match TRBD2. Germline-derived CDR1 and CDR2 are MDHEN and SYDVKM. This CDR3 has 19 residues. Trimming removed 1 base from V and 0 bases from J; junction bases left unmatched: 11. CDR3 loop: CASSLFRAQSGSSYNEQFF. Written as DNA, the CDR3 is TGTGCCAGCAGTTTATTCAGAGCCCAGAGCGGGAGCTCCTACAATGAGCAGTTCTTC.

The chain combines TRBV11-1 with TRBJ2-2, with 7 bases that match TRBD2. The ends lost 5 bases at V and 1 base at J; junction bases unmatched: 10. CDR3 length equals 17 residues. The V gene's germline CDR1 is SGHAT and CDR2 FQDESV (reference sequence). This chain's CDR3 is CASSRGDGHLNTGELFF. DNA for the CDR3: TGTGCCAGCAGCCGGGGGGACGGACATCTGAACACCGGGGAGCTGTTTTTT.

V gene TRBV29-1 combines with J gene TRBJ1-2; 7 positions match TRBD1. Germline V gene lookup returns CDR1 SQVTM and CDR2 ANQGSEA. With V trimmed by 1 base and J by 2 bases, 4 bases remained unmatched. This CDR3 contains 14 residues. CDR3 region: CSVEGQGGNYGYTF. CDR3 nucleotide sequence: TGCAGCGTTGAAGGACAGGGTGGAAACTATGGCTACACCTTC.

About this clone: In the same sample, other DNA sequences code for this CDR3. The V call is TRBV6-5, the J call TRBJ2-7; D possibly corresponds to TRBD2 (6 bases). This CDR3 comprises 11 residues. Germline values: CDR1 MNHEY, CDR2 SVGAGI. The ends were cut back, 8 bases at V and 7 bases at J, with 12 bases in the middle. For the CDR3, the DNA is TGTGCCAGCTCGTATGCGGGGGAGCAGTACTTC. This gives the protein CASSYAGEQYF.

This clone occurred once. The chain joins TRBV2 to TRBJ2-7, with D possibly being TRBD1 (6 bases). Looked up from germline, CDR1 is SNHLY and CDR2 is FYNNEI. V was clipped by 4 bases and J by 2 bases, with 9 bases between them. This CDR3 has 13 amino acids. The CDR3: CASSGAGAYEQYF. The CDR3 DNA is TGTGCCAGCAGTGGAGCAGGGGCCTACGAGCAGTACTTC.

V and J are TRBV28 and TRBJ2-7, with TRBD1 identical over 8 bases. Germline V gene data show CDR1 as MDHEN and CDR2 as SYDVKM. The CDR3 spans 15 residues. The junction had 8 bases not matched to a gene; V was cut back by 4 bases and J by 3 bases. The CDR3 bases are TGTGCCAGCAGTTCAGGACAGGGCCCCTACTACGAGCAGTACTTC. As protein: CASSSGQGPYYEQYF. Variable domain in full (rest from reference TRBV28 and TRBJ2-7): DVKVTQSSRYLVKRTGEKVFLECVQDMDHENMFWYRQDPGLGLRLIYFSYDVKMKEKGDIPEGYSVSREKKERFSLILESASTNQTSMYLCASSSGQGPYYEQYFGPGTRLTVT.

On this clone: An end of the junction does not agree with germline; a read error may underlie this. This sequence joins TRBV7-7 and TRBJ2-7; TRBD2 matches 7 bases. Germline-derived CDR1 and CDR2 are SSHAT and FNYEAQ (reference sequence). This CDR3 region has 14 residues. The CDR3 protein is CASSSGPTGGEQYF. The CDR3, as DNA: TGTGCTAGCAGCTCCGGGCCTACGGGAGGCGAGCAGTACTTC. Full variable domain (remainder filled in from reference TRBV7-7 and TRBJ2-7): GAGVSQSPRYKVTKRGQDVTLRCDPISSHATLYWYQQALGQGPEFLTYFNYEAQPDKSGLPSDRFSAERPEGSISTLTIQRTEQRDSAMYRCASSSGPTGGEQYFGPGTRLTVT.

The chain has TRBV5-4 and TRBJ1-1; TRBD1 aligns across 10 bases. Germline trimming cut 10 bases from V and 5 bases from J; bases unmatched to any gene: 5. Per the germline V gene, CDR1 is SGHNT and CDR2 is YYREEE (reference sequence). The CDR3 totals 12 residues. This CDR3 reads CAFGTGETEAFF. Written as DNA, the CDR3 is TGTGCCTTTGGGACAGGGGAAACTGAAGCTTTCTTT.

This chain joins TRBV4-1 and TRBJ1-5; D unclear. There are 17 residues in the CDR3. The V gene lost 2 bases and the J gene lost 1 base, with 15 bases spanning the gap. Germline CDR1 and CDR2: MGHRA and YSYEKL. As DNA, the CDR3 is TGCGCCAGCAGCCAAATAACCCCGGGGAGGAGCAATCAGCCCCAGCATTTT. It encodes CASSQITPGRSNQPQHF.

This chain links TRBV6-5 with TRBJ1-2, with TRBD1 matching over 9 bases. There are 15 residues in the CDR3. The germline V gene has CDR1 MNHEY and CDR2 SVGAGI. Unmatched junction bases numbered 10, after V lost 7 bases and J lost 4 bases. The CDR3 is CASTMGQGRFYGYTF. DNA of the CDR3: TGTGCCAGCACCATGGGACAGGGACGCTTCTATGGCTACACCTTC.

The chain links TRBV7-2 to TRBJ1-4; D gene unclear. Trimming left V 6 bases short and J 6 bases short, with 11 bases between. The CDR3 spans 13 residues. The germline CDR1 and CDR2 sequences are SGHTA and FQGNSA. The CDR3 DNA sequence: TGTGCCAGCAGTTCCGGGAGATATGAAAAACTGTTTTTT. It is translated as CASSSGRYEKLFF.

The V gene is TRBV7-9, the J gene TRBJ2-1, with a tentative D call TRBD1 (5 bases). Trimming took 7 bases from V and 8 from J, leaving 12 bases between them. The CDR3 runs to 12 residues. The germline V gene has CDR1 SEHNR and CDR2 FQNEAQ (reference sequence). The CDR3 DNA follows: TGTGCCAGCAAAGCTACAGGCGATGAGCAGTTCTTC. It translates to CASKATGDEQFF.

This chain uses TRBV27 with TRBJ2-1; 7 nucleotides align to TRBD2. The trim removed 1 base at V and 6 bases at J, leaving 6 bases unmatched. The germline V gene has CDR1 MNHEY and CDR2 SMNVEV (reference sequence). This CDR3 has 15 residues. The CDR3 DNA reads TGTGCCAGCAGTTTATGGTCGGGAGGCGTCAATGAGCAGTTCTTC. Protein product: CASSLWSGGVNEQFF.

This rearrangement joins TRBV5-1 to TRBJ2-7; 7 nucleotides agree with TRBD1. Germline V CDR1 and CDR2: SGHRS, YFSETQ. CDR3 length: 13 amino acids. V trimming: 4 bases; J trimming: 7 bases; junction bases outside the gene matches: 8. CDR3 amino acids: CASSPYDRAEQYF. Written as DNA, the CDR3 is TGCGCCAGCAGCCCCTACGACAGGGCTGAGCAGTACTTC.

The CDR3 DNA reads TGTGCCAGCAAATCCGGGACAGGAAACTATGGCTACACCTTC. This gives the protein CASKSGTGNYGYTF. The V call is TRBV2, the J call TRBJ1-2, with 8 bases aligning to TRBD1. V trimming: 7 bases; J trimming: 2 bases; junction bases outside the gene matches: 6. The CDR3 is 14 residues long. In germline, CDR1 is SNHLY, CDR2 FYNNEI.

The V call is TRBV28, the J call TRBJ2-7; D is undetermined. The CDR3 extends over 13 amino acids. From germline, CDR1 is MDHEN and CDR2 SYDVKM. Trimming stripped 10 bases from V and 0 bases from J, with 13 bases between. In DNA form, the CDR3 reads TGTGCCACCCGCTTGGAGTCCTCCTACGAGCAGTACTTC. Residues: CATRLESSYEQYF.

Of note for this clone: The junction differs from germline at one of its ends, possibly a read error. This sample also contains other DNA sequences that code for the same CDR3. The chain has TRBV18 and TRBJ1-1; D gene ambiguous. There are 15 residues in the CDR3. CDR1 KGHSH and CDR2 LQKENI come from the germline V gene. The CDR3 protein is CASSPTTRGNTEAFF. The CDR3 DNA sequence: TGTGCCAGCTCACCAACCACCCGGGGAAACACTGAAGCCTTCTTT.

This clone has a handful of counts. The chain has TRBV19 and TRBJ1-2; 9 bases align to TRBD1. V lost 4 bases, J lost 4 bases, and 7 bases stayed unmatched. CDR1 and CDR2 from the germline V gene are LNHDA and SQIVND (reference sequence). This CDR3 contains 15 residues. This CDR3 reads CASSTGTGNSYGYTF. CDR3 DNA sequence: TGTGCCAGTAGTACCGGGACAGGGAATAGCTATGGCTACACCTTC.

The chain combines TRBV2 with TRBJ2-5; possible D gene TRBD1, 5 bases. Trimming took 2 bases from V and 5 from J, leaving 6 bases between them. Germline CDR1 SNHLY, CDR2 FYNNEI. The CDR3 has 12 residues. CDR3 coding DNA: TGTGCCAGCAGTGAACAGGGTGAGACCCAGTACTTC. The encoded protein is CASSEQGETQYF.

This clone was seen only once. This rearrangement joins TRBV6-1 to TRBJ1-2; D is perhaps TRBD1 (6 bases). Germline CDR1 and CDR2: MNHNS and SASEGT. The V end lost 8 bases, the J end lost 0 bases, and 16 bases lay between the germline ends. The CDR3 is made up of 15 amino acids. The CDR3: CASARQGPTNYGYTF. In nucleotides, the CDR3 is TGTGCCAGCGCGAGGCAGGGGCCTACTAACTATGGCTACACCTTC.

The chain carries TRBV10-3 and TRBJ2-7; D gene uncertain. The germline CDR1 and CDR2 sequences are ENHRY and SYGVKD. V was shortened by 5 bases and J by 2 bases, with 16 bases between the two germline ends. The CDR3 extends over 15 amino acids. The CDR3 coding sequence is TGTGCCATCAGTCCCGACACGCTGGGCGCCTACGAGCAGTACTTC. Translation: CAISPDTLGAYEQYF.

In its sample, this clone was seen a few times. The V gene is TRBV4-1, the J gene TRBJ1-1; D is unclear. The CDR3 covers 14 residues. From germline, CDR1 is MGHRA and CDR2 YSYEKL. Trimming cost V 0 bases and J 3 bases, with 8 bases left between them. In DNA form, the CDR3 reads TGCGCCAGCAGCCAAGATGCAGTCTACACTGAAGCTTTCTTT. Its protein product is CASSQDAVYTEAFF.

The chain uses TRBV28 and TRBJ2-1, with 7 bases lining up with TRBD2. The CDR3 is 16 amino acids. Germline V gene lookup returns CDR1 MDHEN and CDR2 SYDVKM. Germline trimming cut 1 base from V and 5 bases from J; bases unmatched to any gene: 8. CDR3 in amino acids: CASSLSGREVNNEQFF. The CDR3 DNA is TGTGCCAGCAGTTTATCGGGCCGGGAGGTCAACAATGAGCAGTTCTTC.

V is TRBV6-1 and J is TRBJ2-3; D gene uncertain. Trimming took off 4 bases at V and 2 bases at J, with 7 bases between the two ends. The CDR3 has 13 amino acids. Per germline, CDR1 MNHNS and CDR2 SASEGT. The CDR3 protein is CASSGTDTDTQYF. DNA for the CDR3: TGTGCCAGCAGTGGAACAGACACAGATACGCAGTATTTT.

The V call is TRBV4-1, the J call TRBJ1-4, with 9 nucleotides matching TRBD1. The CDR3 extends over 14 amino acids. V was pared by 1 base and J by 8 bases, with 2 bases of the junction left unmatched. Germline CDR1 is MGHRA and CDR2 is YSYEKL. The CDR3 sequence is CASSQGQGGEKLFF. In nucleotides, the CDR3 is TGCGCCAGCAGCCAAGGACAGGGGGGAGAAAAACTGTTTTTT.

CDR3: CASSLGTSGRDQETQYF. Written as DNA, the CDR3 is TGTGCCAGCAGCTTAGGGACTAGCGGGAGGGACCAAGAGACCCAGTACTTC. The chain has TRBV13 and TRBJ2-5, with 14 bases lining up with TRBD2. CDR3 size: 17 residues. Losses at the gene ends were 0 bases for V and 0 bases for J; bases not matched to a gene: 0. Germline V gene lookup returns CDR1 PRHDT and CDR2 FYEKMQ (reference sequence). The full variable domain, in which reference TRBV13 and TRBJ2-5 provide the parts outside the CDR3, is AAGVIQSPRHLIKEKRETATLKCYPIPRHDTVYWYQQGPGQDPQFLISFYEKMQSDKGSIPDRFSAQQFSDYHSELNMSSLELGDSALYFCASSLGTSGRDQETQYFGPGTRLLVL.

The rearrangement joins TRBV6-5 to TRBJ2-3; the match to TRBD1 covers 9 bases. V shed 2 bases and J 3 bases; nucleotides not matched to a gene: 6. The germline V gene encodes CDR1 MNHEY and CDR2 SVGAGI. The CDR3 extends over 16 amino acids. In DNA form, the CDR3 reads TGTGCCAGCAGTTACGTTCCGGGACAGGGAACAGATACGCAGTATTTT. Encoded protein: CASSYVPGQGTDTQYF.

This chain's CDR3 is CASSTPGTSSYNEQFF. In DNA, the CDR3 is TGTGCCAGCAGCACGCCCGGGACTAGCAGCTACAATGAGCAGTTCTTC. This chain uses TRBV16 with TRBJ2-1; 9 nucleotides agree with TRBD2. Unmatched junction bases numbered 8, after V lost 5 bases and J lost 3 bases. The CDR3 extends over 16 amino acids. Germline V CDR1 and CDR2: KGHSY, FQNENV. Filled out from reference TRBV16 and TRBJ2-1, the complete variable domain reads GEEVAQTPKHLVRGEGQKAKLYCAPIKGHSYVFWYQQVLKNEFKFLISFQNENVFDETGMPKERFSAKCLPNSPCSLEIQATKLEDSAVYFCASSTPGTSSYNEQFFGPGTRLTVL.

The chain carries TRBV15 and TRBJ1-3, with TRBD1 matching over 8 bases. The trim removed 2 bases at V and 4 bases at J, leaving 1 base unmatched. CDR1 and CDR2 (germline): LNHNV, YYDKDF (reference sequence). The CDR3 length is 14 residues. The CDR3 DNA sequence: TGTGCCACCAGCAGAACAGGGGGGGGAAACACCATATATTTT. Translation: CATSRTGGGNTIYF.